The 19 T cell receptor beta chains reported below all come from one sample, sequenced in a study of shared clonotypes between healthy human individuals. The assay was immunoSEQ multiplex PCR, and TCRdb's table has in-frame clones only and misses some. The sample gives 2 million to 3 million clones, 93% of which show up once; 0.36% is in the top ten. The specimen sequenced was naive CD4+ T cells from PBMCs. Subset specified: CD45RA+ positively selected. The origin of the receptors is a man between 18 and 35 years old in good health. Some clones in this sample may be carry-over from other donors' samples.

This clone was recorded only once. The CDR3 region is CASSRTDRVDTQYF. CDR3 nucleotides: TGTGCCAGCAGTCGTACGGACAGGGTGGATACGCAGTATTTT. V gene TRBV6-5 combines with J gene TRBJ2-3; TRBD1 matches 8 bases. The CDR3 runs to 14 residues. CDR1 and CDR2 (germline): MNHEY, SVGAGI. J gave up 6 bases and V 5 bases, and 7 bases lay outside the gene matches.

The genes are TRBV4-2 and TRBJ2-3; 13 bases line up with TRBD2. Losses at the gene ends were 0 bases for V and 4 bases for J; bases not matched to a gene: 1. Germline loops: CDR1 LGHNA, CDR2 YNFKEQ. The CDR3 consists of 16 residues. CDR3 protein: CASSQELAGGSDTQYF. CDR3 coding DNA: TGTGCCAGCAGCCAAGAACTAGCGGGAGGGTCAGATACGCAGTATTTT.

About this clone itself: The same CDR3 also results from other DNA sequences found in this sample. The CDR3 DNA is TGTGCCAGCAGCCCCCGGGGGTACGAGCAGTACTTC. Encoded protein: CASSPRGYEQYF. V gene TRBV7-9 combines with J gene TRBJ2-7, with D possibly matching TRBD2 (6 bases). The CDR3 has 12 amino acids. CDR1 and CDR2 from the germline V gene are SEHNR and FQNEAQ (reference sequence). V lost 5 bases and J 4 bases, leaving 9 bases between the germline ends.

The J gene is TRBJ1-5, the V gene TRBV30, with D possibly matching TRBD1 (5 bases). Germline V gene sequence: CDR1 GTSNPN, CDR2 SVGIG (reference sequence). The CDR3 loop spans 13 amino acids. The V end was cut by 0 bases, the J end by 5 bases, with 8 bases between. The CDR3 loop reads CAWSVQTDQPQHF. The CDR3 bases are TGTGCCTGGAGTGTACAGACAGATCAGCCCCAGCATTTT. Full variable domain (rest looked up from reference TRBV30 and TRBJ1-5): SQTIHQWPATLVQPVGSPLSLECTVEGTSNPNLYWYRQAAGRGLQLLFYSVGIGQISSEVPQNLSASRPQDRQFILSSKKLLLSDSGFYLCAWSVQTDQPQHFGDGTRLSIL.

The chain employs TRBV6-6 and TRBJ1-2; D not certain. Germline CDR1 and CDR2: MNHNY and SVGAGI (reference sequence). The CDR3 contains 11 residues. V was clipped by 8 bases and J by 8 bases, with 12 bases between them. CDR3 nucleotides: TGTGCCAGCCGGTTTGGGATGGGCTACACCTTC. Translation: CASRFGMGYTF.

J is TRBJ2-1 and V is TRBV6-1, with unresolved D. Trimming removed 6 bases at V and 8 bases at J, with 14 bases between. This CDR3 comprises 13 residues. From germline, CDR1 is MNHNS and CDR2 SASEGT. The CDR3 DNA reads as TGTGCCAGCAGGAGATGGTCTCTGGATGAGCAGTTCTTC. This gives the protein CASRRWSLDEQFF.

The chain couples TRBV5-1 to TRBJ1-2; D may be TRBD1 (5 bases). Looked up from germline, CDR1 is SGHRS and CDR2 is YFSETQ. This CDR3 has 16 residues. V was clipped by 1 base and J by 1 base, with 14 bases between them. CDR3 DNA: TGCGCCAGCAGCTTGTACGCGACAGATATTAACTATGGCTACACCTTC. This translates into CASSLYATDINYGYTF.

This chain uses TRBV7-8 with TRBJ2-7; D is undetermined. V was clipped by 3 bases and J by 3 bases, with 15 bases between them. This CDR3 has 15 residues. Germline V gene sequence: CDR1 SGHVS, CDR2 FQNEAQ. DNA of the CDR3: TGTGCCAGCAGCTTTTTCGATCCCGGGCGCTACGAGCAGTACTTC. This encodes CASSFFDPGRYEQYF.

The chain joins TRBV5-1 to TRBJ2-3; TRBD1 might be the D (5 bases). Deletions cut 1 base from V and 1 base from J, with 10 bases between. CDR1 is SGHRS, CDR2 YFSETQ, per germline. The CDR3 loop spans 15 amino acids. CDR3: CASSLSRAGTDTQYF. CDR3 DNA: TGCGCCAGCAGCTTGAGCAGGGCGGGCACAGATACGCAGTATTTT.

The genes are TRBV6-5 and TRBJ2-7; D is unclear. The V gene's germline CDR1 is MNHEY and CDR2 SVGAGI. The CDR3 is 15 residues long. The germline V and J ends were trimmed by 6 bases and 3 bases, with 18 bases remaining between them. The CDR3 loop is CASSQAGSLGYEQYF. Written as DNA, the CDR3 is TGTGCCAGCAGCCAGGCAGGTTCTCTCGGCTACGAGCAGTACTTC.

With respect to this clone: Mismatch with germline at one junction end may stem from a read error. Other DNA sequences from this sample encode an identical CDR3 as well. V and J are TRBV7-2 and TRBJ1-3, with D unclear. Germline V gene lookup returns CDR1 SGHTA and CDR2 FQGNSA. The CDR3 extends over 14 amino acids. Here the CDR3 DNA reads TGCGCCGGATCGTCTGGGAACTCTGGAAACACCATATATTTT. It yields the protein CAGSSGNSGNTIYF.

This clone appeared a single time. The chain links TRBV7-9 to TRBJ2-1; 9 nucleotides line up with TRBD1. With 5 bases clipped from V and 14 bases from J, the junction kept 4 bases outside the gene matches. The CDR3 extends over 11 amino acids. Germline V lookup: CDR1 SEHNR, CDR2 FQNEAQ (reference sequence). CDR3 amino acids: CASSRTGEKFF. CDR3 DNA sequence: TGTGCCAGCAGCCGGACAGGGGAGAAGTTCTTC.

Worth noting for this clone: A read error may produce the germline difference seen at one junction end. The V call is TRBV9, the J call TRBJ1-3; weak D call: TRBD1 (5 bases). The CDR3 is 14 residues long. Germline V gene data show CDR1 as SGDLS and CDR2 as YYNGEE. The CDR3 DNA reads as TGTGCCAGCAGTTACGGGACCCTTGGAAGCACCATATATTTT. This gives the protein CASSYGTLGSTIYF.

The V gene is TRBV28, the J gene TRBJ1-5; weak D call: TRBD1 (5 bases). The CDR3 is made up of 17 amino acids. The germline V and J ends were trimmed by 3 bases and 0 bases, with 15 bases remaining between them. CDR1 and CDR2 (germline): MDHEN, SYDVKM. Here the CDR3 reads CASSFPGRGYSNQPQHF. CDR3 coding DNA: TGTGCCAGCAGTTTCCCCGGGCGGGGGTATAGCAATCAGCCCCAGCATTTT.

The chain employs TRBV6-6 and TRBJ1-1; the D is unclear. This CDR3 spans 14 amino acids. Germline V gives CDR1 MNHNY, CDR2 SVGAGI (reference sequence). The ends were cut back, 0 bases at V and 6 bases at J, with 11 bases in the middle. The CDR3 spells CASSYSPRAAEAFF. CDR3 nucleotide sequence: TGTGCCAGCAGTTACTCTCCAAGGGCCGCTGAAGCTTTCTTT.

This sequence joins TRBV5-4 and TRBJ1-2, with a possible D match to TRBD1 (5 bases). V dropped 4 bases and J dropped 4 bases, with 14 bases sitting between them. Germline loops: CDR1 SGHNT, CDR2 YYREEE (reference sequence). The CDR3 has 14 amino acids. Here the CDR3 reads CASSPDLGVYGYTF. For the CDR3, the DNA is TGTGCCAGCAGCCCGGACTTGGGGGTCTATGGCTACACCTTC.

The chain carries TRBV19 and TRBJ2-7; D call uncertain. CDR3 length equals 14 residues. CDR1 and CDR2 (germline): LNHDA, SQIVND (reference sequence). Trimming took off 6 bases at V and 4 bases at J, with 16 bases between the two ends. The CDR3, as DNA: TGTGCCAGTAGAAGGGATCCCTCCGGATACGAGCAGTACTTC. Residues: CASRRDPSGYEQYF.

Comments on this clone: Other DNA sequences of this sample code for an identical CDR3. The chain couples TRBV5-1 to TRBJ2-3; 12 bases are shared with TRBD2. Per the germline V gene, CDR1 is SGHRS and CDR2 is YFSETQ. V gave up 2 bases and J gave up 4 bases; unmatched junction bases: 2. CDR3 length: 15 residues. CDR3 bases: TGCGCCAGCAGCTTCCTAGCGGGAGGGCCAGATACGCAGTATTTT. It yields the protein CASSFLAGGPDTQYF. Drawing the rest from reference TRBV5-1 and TRBJ2-3, the complete variable domain is KAGVTQTPRYLIKTRGQQVTLSCSPISGHRSVSWYQQTPGQGLQFLFEYFSETQRNKGNFPGRFSGRQFSNSRSEMNVSTLELGDSALYLCASSFLAGGPDTQYFGPGTRLTVL.

The chain joins TRBV7-3 to TRBJ2-2; D call uncertain. Trimming pared 0 bases from V and 7 bases from J, leaving 18 bases between. This CDR3 has 17 amino acids. Germline V gene data show CDR1 as SGHTA and CDR2 as FQGTGA. CDR3 DNA sequence: TGTGCCAGCAGCTTAACTGGCCAGGTTCCTATGGTCGGGGAGCTGTTTTTT. It encodes CASSLTGQVPMVGELFF.